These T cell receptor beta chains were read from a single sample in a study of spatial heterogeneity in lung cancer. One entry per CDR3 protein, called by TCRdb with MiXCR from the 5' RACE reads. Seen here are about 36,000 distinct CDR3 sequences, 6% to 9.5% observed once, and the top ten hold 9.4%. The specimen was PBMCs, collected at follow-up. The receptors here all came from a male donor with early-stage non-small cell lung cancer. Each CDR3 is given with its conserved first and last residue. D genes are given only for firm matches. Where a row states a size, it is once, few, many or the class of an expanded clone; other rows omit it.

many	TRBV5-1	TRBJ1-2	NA	CASSLPQNYGYTF	TGCGCCAGCAGCTTGCCCCAGAACTATGGCTACACCTTC
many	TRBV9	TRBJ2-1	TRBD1	CASSTGRPGQGREFF	TGTGCCAGCAGCACGGGTCGCCCGGGACAGGGAAGAGAGTTCTTC
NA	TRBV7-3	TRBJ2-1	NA	CASSLNSLNEQFF	TGTGCCAGCAGCTTAAATAGTCTGAATGAGCAGTTCTTC
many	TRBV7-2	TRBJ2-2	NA	CASSENDPNTGELFF	TGTGCCAGCAGCGAAAATGACCCTAACACCGGGGAGCTGTTTTTT
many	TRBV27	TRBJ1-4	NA	CASRTKGGRGANEKLFF	TGTGCCAGCAGAACGAAGGGGGGGCGAGGGGCTAATGAAAAACTGTTTTTT
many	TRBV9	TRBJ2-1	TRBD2	CASSVPGGGGAYNEQFF	TGTGCCAGCAGCGTCCCAGGAGGCGGGGGGGCCTACAATGAGCAGTTCTTC
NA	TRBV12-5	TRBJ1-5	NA	CASGFSSNQPQHF	TGTGCTAGTGGTTTTAGTAGCAATCAGCCCCAGCATTTT
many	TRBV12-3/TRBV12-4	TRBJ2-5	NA	CASSFPNTARGETQYF	TGTGCCAGCAGTTTCCCAAACACGGCCCGGGGAGAGACCCAGTACTTC
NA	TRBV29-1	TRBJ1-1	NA	CSVGSRSNTEAFF	TGCAGCGTTGGTTCTAGATCCAACACTGAAGCTTTCTTT
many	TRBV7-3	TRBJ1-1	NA	CASSKRGYDTEAFF	TGTGCCAGCAGCAAAAGGGGTTACGACACTGAAGCTTTCTTT
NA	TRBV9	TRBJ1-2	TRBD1	CASSVAGQGSYGYTF	TGTGCCAGCAGCGTGGCGGGACAGGGGTCCTATGGCTACACCTTC
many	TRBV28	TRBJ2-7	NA	CASSILDRSSYEQYF	TGTGCCAGCAGTATCCTGGACCGGAGCTCCTACGAGCAGTACTTC
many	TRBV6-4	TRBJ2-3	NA	CASSAGDTQYF	TGTGCCAGCAGTGCCGGAGATACGCAGTATTTT
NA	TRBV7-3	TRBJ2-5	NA	CASSNPLETQYF	TGTGCCAGCAGCAATCCACTAGAGACCCAGTACTTC
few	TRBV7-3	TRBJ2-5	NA	CASSLRSGGAETQYF	TGTGCCAGCAGCTTACGAAGTGGCGGGGCAGAGACCCAGTACTTC
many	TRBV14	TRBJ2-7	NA	CASSQERHSEQYF	TGTGCCAGCAGCCAAGAACGGCACTCCGAGCAGTACTTC
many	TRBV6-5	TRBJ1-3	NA	CASSYSALENTIYF	TGTGCCAGCAGTTACTCGGCGCTTGAAAACACCATATATTTT
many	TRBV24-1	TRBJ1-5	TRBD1	CATSVRGEPHQPQHF	TGTGCCACCAGTGTCAGGGGGGAGCCACATCAGCCCCAGCATTTT
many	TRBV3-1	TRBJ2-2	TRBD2	CASSHSGGPNTGELFF	TGTGCCAGCAGCCACAGCGGGGGGCCGAACACCGGGGAGCTGTTTTTT
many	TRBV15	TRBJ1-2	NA	CATSPDPNYGYTF	TGTGCCACCAGCCCAGACCCTAACTATGGCTACACCTTC
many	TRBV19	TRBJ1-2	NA	CASSIAEYGYTF	TGTGCCAGTAGTATTGCGGAATATGGCTACACCTTC
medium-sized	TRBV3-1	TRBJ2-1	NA	CASSQDPGSSYNEQFF	TGTGCCAGCAGCCAAGATCCGGGGAGCTCCTACAATGAGCAGTTCTTC
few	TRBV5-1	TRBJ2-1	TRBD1	CASSFGTGSYNEQFF	TGCGCCAGCAGCTTTGGGACAGGGTCCTACAATGAGCAGTTCTTC
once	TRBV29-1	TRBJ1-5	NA	CSVSIQNQFQHF	TGCAGCGTTTCTATCCAGAATCAGTTCCAGCATTTT
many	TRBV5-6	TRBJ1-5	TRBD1	CASSTAGTAFNQPQHF	TGTGCCAGCAGCACCGCCGGGACAGCGTTCAATCAGCCCCAGCATTTT
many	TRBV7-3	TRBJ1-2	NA	CASSPTGELNYGYTF	TGTGCCAGCAGCCCCACGGGGGAACTCAACTATGGCTACACCTTC
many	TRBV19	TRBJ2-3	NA	CASSGNRDTPSLRDTQYF	TGTGCCAGTAGTGGTAATCGAGACACCCCATCGCTTCGGGATACGCAGTATTTT
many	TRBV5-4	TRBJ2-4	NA	CASSSTGKVQYF	TGTGCCAGCAGCTCTACAGGGAAAGTTCAGTACTTC
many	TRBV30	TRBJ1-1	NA	CAWKRGGYTEAFF	TGTGCCTGGAAACGGGGGGGGTACACTGAAGCTTTCTTT
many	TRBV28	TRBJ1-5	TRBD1	CATRGSSNQPQHF	TGTGCCACCAGGGGGAGTTCCAATCAGCCCCAGCATTTT
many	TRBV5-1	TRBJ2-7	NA	CASSLAVSYEQYF	TGCGCCAGCAGCTTGGCGGTCTCCTACGAGCAGTACTTC
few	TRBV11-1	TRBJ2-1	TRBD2	CASSLGITSGGYNEQFF	TGTGCCAGCAGCTTAGGAATCACTAGCGGGGGCTACAATGAGCAGTTCTTC
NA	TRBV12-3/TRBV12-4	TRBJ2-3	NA	CASSFPGADTQYF	TGTGCCAGCAGTTTTCCGGGTGCAGATACGCAGTATTTT
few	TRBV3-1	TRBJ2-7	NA	CASSQGDGYYEQYF	TGTGCCAGCAGCCAAGGGGACGGGTACTACGAGCAGTACTTC
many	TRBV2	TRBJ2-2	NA	CARRRGNITGELFF	TGTGCCCGTCGGAGGGGGAATATCACCGGGGAGCTGTTTTTT
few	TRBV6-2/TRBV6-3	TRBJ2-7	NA	CASSYAGYEQYF	TGTGCCAGCAGTTACGCAGGGTACGAGCAGTACTTC
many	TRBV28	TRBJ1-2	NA	CASTLFIFDGYTF	TGTGCCAGCACCCTTTTTATCTTCGATGGCTACACCTTC
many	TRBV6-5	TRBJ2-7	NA	CASSYGQGSYEQYF	TGTGCCAGCAGTTACGGCCAGGGTTCCTACGAGCAGTACTTC
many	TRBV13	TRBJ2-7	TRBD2	CASRTGGQYEQYF	TGTGCCAGCAGGACGGGGGGGCAGTACGAGCAGTACTTC
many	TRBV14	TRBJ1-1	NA	CASSQDLGGAWTEAFF	TGTGCCAGCAGCCAAGATCTTGGGGGGGCGTGGACTGAAGCTTTCTTT
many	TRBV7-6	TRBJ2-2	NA	CASSLMTSSPPTAGELFF	TGTGCCAGCAGCTTAATGACTAGTTCTCCGCCGACGGCCGGGGAGCTGTTTTTT
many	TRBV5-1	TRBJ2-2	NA	CASSETAAGNTGELFF	TGCGCCAGCAGCGAGACAGCTGCTGGGAACACCGGGGAGCTGTTTTTT
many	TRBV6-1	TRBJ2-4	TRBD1	CASSEALPTGISTKNIQYF	TGTGCCAGCAGTGAAGCCCTACCGACAGGGATTTCAACCAAAAACATTCAGTACTTC
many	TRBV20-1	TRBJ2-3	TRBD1	CSAATDRVVKRDTQYF	TGCAGTGCTGCTACTGACAGGGTAGTAAAAAGGGATACGCAGTATTTT
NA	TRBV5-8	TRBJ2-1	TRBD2	CASSLAIAGGPANEQFF	TGTGCCAGCAGCTTGGCAATAGCGGGGGGGCCGGCCAATGAGCAGTTCTTC